A selection of T cell receptor beta chains follows, all from one sample in a study of blood T cell repertoires in COVID-19. The assay was immunoSEQ multiplex PCR, and TCRdb's table has in-frame clones only and misses some. The sample shows about 40,000 clones, around 86% of them seen only once. The sequenced material came from peripheral blood. These TCRs come from a man aged 50 to 59 in a cohort sampled during active COVID-19. Both conserved end residues are part of each CDR3. The D gene is left open where the match is weak. For some rows the clone size is stated as once, few or many, or as a class when expanded; others skip it.

TGTGCCAGCAGCCTCGTCGGGAACACTGAAGCTTTCTTT	CASSLVGNTEAFF	TRBJ1-1	TRBV7-9	NA	NA
TGCGCCAGCAGTGAGTCGGCGGGCACCGGGGAGCTGTTTTTT	CASSESAGTGELFF	TRBJ2-2	TRBV10-1	NA	NA
TGTGCCAGCAGTGAAGGGAAACTAGCGGGAGGTCGAGAGACCCAGTACTTC	CASSEGKLAGGRETQYF	TRBJ2-5	TRBV25-1	TRBD2	NA
TGTGCCAGCAGCGGGCCCCACAGGGGAATTGATAATGAGCAGTTCTTC	CASSGPHRGIDNEQFF	TRBJ2-1	TRBV9	TRBD1	NA
TGTGCCAGCAGCTACACCGGGACTAGAAATTCCGGGGAGCTGTTTTTT	CASSYTGTRNSGELFF	TRBJ2-2	TRBV5-6	TRBD2	NA
TGTGCCAGCAGCTTCCCCTCTAGCGATTCGAACACCGGGGAGCTGTTTTTT	CASSFPSSDSNTGELFF	TRBJ2-2	TRBV7-6	NA	NA
TGTGCCAGCAGTGTGGGGGGTGGAAACACTGAAGCTTTCTTT	CASSVGGGNTEAFF	TRBJ1-1	TRBV2	NA	NA
TGTGCCAGCAGCCAAGAAATAGCGGGAGGTACCGGGGAGCTGTTTTTT	CASSQEIAGGTGELFF	TRBJ2-2	TRBV3-1/TRBV3-2	TRBD2	NA
TGTGCCAGCAGCTCATCCGGGAATCCTCCCACAGATACGCAGTATTTT	CASSSSGNPPTDTQYF	TRBJ2-3	TRBV7-6	NA	NA
TGTGCCAGCAGCGTGAGTTTATCGCCCGGAGAACGCACAGATACGCAGTATTTT	CASSVSLSPGERTDTQYF	TRBJ2-3	TRBV9	NA	NA
TGTGCCAGCACGGGATCAGGGGCCAACGTCCTGACTTTC	CASTGSGANVLTF	TRBJ2-6	TRBV28	NA	NA
TGTGCCAGCAGCTCACAAAACACCGGGGAGCTGTTTTTT	CASSSQNTGELFF	TRBJ2-2	TRBV9	NA	NA
TGTGCCAGCAGCTCCTCCGATGGACAGCCAGCGGGAATCTACAATGAGCAGTTCTTC	CASSSSDGQPAGIYNEQFF	TRBJ2-1	TRBV7-6	NA	once
TGTGCCAGCATCCGGGACAGGGCTTTTGTTGGAAACACCATATATTTT	CASIRDRAFVGNTIYF	TRBJ1-3	TRBV7-9	TRBD1	NA
TGTGCCAGCAGCTTGACACCGGGATCCTCCTTTACTGAGCAGTTCTTC	CASSLTPGSSFTEQFF	TRBJ2-1	TRBV5-5	NA	NA
TGTGCCAGCAGTCCTAGGGGGACGACTAATGAAAAACTGTTTTTT	CASSPRGTTNEKLFF	TRBJ1-4	TRBV27	NA	few
TGTGCCAGCAGCCAAGATCTAGCGATAGTCCCCTACAATGAGCAGTTCTTC	CASSQDLAIVPYNEQFF	TRBJ2-1	TRBV4-2	NA	NA
TGTGCCAGCAGCTTAGCGCGAACGGGGGGCAATGAGCAGTTCTTC	CASSLARTGGNEQFF	TRBJ2-1	TRBV7-2	TRBD2	NA
TGTGCCAGCAGCGGTAACAGGTATCCAGAGTACTTC	CASSGNRYPEYF	TRBJ2-7	TRBV6-2/TRBV6-3	NA	NA
TGTGCCAGCAGCTTGGGGGGCGACTACAATGAGCAGTTCTTC	CASSLGGDYNEQFF	TRBJ2-1	TRBV5-8	NA	NA
TGTGCCAGCAGCGAGGGGTGGCGAGAGATTACAGATACGCAGTATTTT	CASSEGWREITDTQYF	TRBJ2-3	TRBV9	NA	few
TGTGCCAGCAGCCCGCCCGGGGTAGCGGGGTTTCGTGAGCAGTTCTTC	CASSPPGVAGFREQFF	TRBJ2-1	TRBV7-2	TRBD2	NA
TGTGCCAGCAGCGCCGGGACAGGGATAAACGAGCAGTACTTC	CASSAGTGINEQYF	TRBJ2-7	TRBV9	TRBD1	NA
TGTGCCAGCAGCTTATCCCGGGACAGAGAGACCCAGTACTTC	CASSLSRDRETQYF	TRBJ2-5	TRBV11-3	TRBD1	NA
TGTGCCAGCAGCTTAGGGCTAGCGGAGTACAATGAGCAGTTCTTC	CASSLGLAEYNEQFF	TRBJ2-1	TRBV11-2	TRBD2	NA
TGTGCCAGCAGCGTTAGCCGACTTGGGCGGGTGGAGTACAATGAGCAGTTCTTC	CASSVSRLGRVEYNEQFF	TRBJ2-1	TRBV6-2/TRBV6-3	NA	NA
TGCGCCAGCAGCCAGATACGGACAGGGAGGAGCTACAATGAGCAGTTCTTC	CASSQIRTGRSYNEQFF	TRBJ2-1	TRBV4-1	TRBD1	NA
TGTGCCAGCTCACCAAGAGGGGGAAAGGGCAATCAGCCCCAGCATTTT	CASSPRGGKGNQPQHF	TRBJ1-5	TRBV18	NA	medium-sized
TGTGCCAGCAGTAGGTCTAGCGGGACGGCAGATACGCAGTATTTT	CASSRSSGTADTQYF	TRBJ2-3	TRBV6-4	TRBD2	NA
TGTGCCACCTATGATCCGGGGAGGACCTATGGCTACACCTTC	CATYDPGRTYGYTF	TRBJ1-2	TRBV6-5	NA	NA
TGTGCCATCAGTTCCTTCGACAGGGAATTTAATGAAAAACTGTTTTTT	CAISSFDREFNEKLFF	TRBJ1-4	TRBV10-3	TRBD1	once
TGCGCCAGCAGCCAAGATCAGCGCAGGGCGGATTCACCCCTCCACTTT	CASSQDQRRADSPLHF	TRBJ1-6	TRBV4-1	NA	NA
TGTGCCAGCTCTCGTTCGGGGGGACTTATTGAAGCTTTCTTT	CASSRSGGLIEAFF	TRBJ1-1	TRBV18	NA	NA